The source of this T cell receptor (beta chain) is a study of T cell changes during pregnancy in multiple sclerosis. The ends were cut back, 6 bases at V and 7 bases at J, with 21 bases in the middle. The CDR3 extends over 16 amino acids. Germline loops: CDR1 KGHSH, CDR2 LQKENI. Assay: immunoSEQ multiplex PCR; the TCRdb copy retains only in-frame clones and omits some. The table lists under 95,000 clones, roughly 91% of them singletons. Material: peripheral blood, obtained after pregnancy. This receptor was identified in a female donor in good health, enrolled as a control in a pregnancy study. This rearrangement joins TRBV18 to TRBJ1-4; possibly TRBD1 for D (5 bases). The CDR3 DNA reads TGTGCCAGCTCGCCGGGACTCTCCACAGAACGTGAAAAACTGTTTTTT. Protein sequence: CASSPGLSTEREKLFF.